Listed here are 14 T cell receptor beta chains from one sample, sequenced in a study of CD8+ T cells in alopecia areata. Reverse transcription of extracted RNA yielded cDNA, which provided the sequencing template. Sequencing used immunoSEQ multiplex PCR; TCRdb keeps in-frame clones, though not all of them. Of about 69,000 clones detected, roughly 60% appear once; the ten largest clones hold approximately 17%. Sequenced here: CD8+ T cells sorted from blood, sampled at week 0. These receptors came from a human donor with alopecia areata.

This clone was found a few times. This chain connects TRBV11-2 to TRBJ2-7; TRBD1 agrees at 7 bases. CDR1 and CDR2 (germline): SGHAT, FQNNGV. The junction had 14 bases not matched to a gene; V was cut back by 3 bases and J by 3 bases. CDR3 size: 17 residues. CDR3: CASSFPRDSKLVYEQYF. The CDR3 DNA reads as TGTGCCAGCAGCTTTCCCAGGGACAGTAAGTTAGTCTACGAGCAGTACTTC.

The CDR3 protein is CASSEYPRTERNTGELFF. Here the CDR3 DNA reads TGTGCCAGCAGTGAGTATCCCCGGACAGAGAGGAACACCGGGGAGCTGTTTTTT. This sequence joins TRBV27 and TRBJ2-2; tentative D call: TRBD1 (6 bases). There are 18 residues in the CDR3. CDR1 and CDR2 from the germline V gene are MNHEY and SMNVEV (reference sequence). Deletions cut 5 bases from V and 1 base from J, with 20 bases between.

As for this clone: The junction departs from germline at one end; a sequencing error may be responsible. This sample also contains other DNA sequences that code for the same CDR3. V and J are TRBV5-8 and TRBJ1-1; the match to TRBD1 covers 10 bases. The CDR3 has 16 amino acids. The germline gives CDR1 SGHTS, CDR2 YDEGEE. The CDR3 coding sequence is TGCGCCAGCAGCCAAGAATTTGGGGACAGGGGTTATGAAGCTTTCTTT. Encoded protein: CASSQEFGDRGYEAFF. Full variable domain (rest looked up from reference TRBV5-8 and TRBJ1-1): EAGVTQSPTHLIKTRGQQATLRCSPISGHTSVYWYQQALGLGLQFLLWYDEGEERNRGNFPPRFSGRQFPNYSSELNVNALELEDSALYLCASSQEFGDRGYEAFFGQGTRLTVV.

This clone was seen a few times. V and J are TRBV7-9 and TRBJ1-1, with TRBD1 matching 7 bases. The germline V gene encodes CDR1 SEHNR and CDR2 FQNEAQ (reference sequence). The CDR3 covers 17 residues. Trimming removed 3 bases from V and 1 base from J; junction bases left unmatched: 11. As DNA, the CDR3 is TGTGCCAGCAGCTTTTCCCCGGGACAGCCCACGAACACTGAAGCTTTCTTT. This sequence encodes CASSFSPGQPTNTEAFF.

This chain uses TRBV27 with TRBJ2-7; D is unresolved. Looked up from germline, CDR1 is MNHEY and CDR2 is SMNVEV (reference sequence). The CDR3 has 14 residues. Deletions cut 2 bases from V and 1 base from J, with 9 bases between. The CDR3 region has the DNA TGTGCCAGCAGTTTAATGGTCGGTTCCTACGAGCAGTACTTC. Translating it yields CASSLMVGSYEQYF.

The chain carries TRBV27 and TRBJ2-7; D gene ambiguous. The CDR3 length is 13 residues. The germline gives CDR1 MNHEY, CDR2 SMNVEV (reference sequence). V lost 2 bases, J lost 7 bases, and 12 bases lay in between. The DNA for the CDR3 is TGTGCCAGCAGTTTAGGGCCGCCCTCGGAGCAGTACTTC. Translation: CASSLGPPSEQYF.

The chain links TRBV2 to TRBJ2-1; no reliable D call. The V end was cut by 9 bases, the J end by 7 bases, with 10 bases between. CDR3 size: 11 residues. Germline V lookup: CDR1 SNHLY, CDR2 FYNNEI. CDR3 sequence reads: CARTLVNEQFF. CDR3 nucleotide sequence: TGTGCCAGGACCCTCGTGAATGAGCAGTTCTTC.

This chain connects TRBV14 to TRBJ2-7; D might be TRBD2 (6 bases). This CDR3 is built from 13 residues. Germline V gives CDR1 SGHDN, CDR2 FVKESK. V lost 1 base and J lost 3, with 7 bases in between. The CDR3 region has the DNA TGTGCCAGCAGCCAAGCGGGGGACTACGAGCAGTACTTC. This encodes CASSQAGDYEQYF. The whole variable domain, filled in from reference TRBV14 and TRBJ2-7, reads EAGVTQFPSHSVIEKGQTVTLRCDPISGHDNLYWYRRVMGKEIKFLLHFVKESKQDESGMPNNRFLAERTGGTYSTLKVQPAELEDSGVYFCASSQAGDYEQYFGPGTRLTVT.

The rearrangement uses TRBV6-4 and TRBJ2-3; 7 nucleotides line up with TRBD2. CDR1 is MRHNA, CDR2 SNTAGT, per germline. Trimming cost V 3 bases and J 0 bases; bases outside gene matches: 6. This CDR3 comprises 16 residues. The CDR3: CASSERPSGSTDTQYF. The CDR3 nucleotides are TGTGCCAGCAGTGAACGTCCTAGCGGTAGCACAGATACGCAGTATTTT.

This clone was detected once. The chain has TRBV9 and TRBJ2-3, with TRBD2 identical over 8 bases. The CDR3 totals 17 residues. The V segment lost 2 bases and the J segment 0 bases; nucleotides outside the gene matches: 8. The V gene's germline CDR1 is SGDLS and CDR2 YYNGEE. CDR3 sequence: CASSVPIAGPSTDTQYF. The CDR3, as DNA: TGTGCCAGCAGCGTCCCCATAGCGGGGCCTAGCACAGATACGCAGTATTTT.

The CDR3 here is CASSIGGGSSYNEQFF. Here the CDR3 DNA reads TGTGCCAGTAGTATCGGCGGGGGGAGCTCCTACAATGAGCAGTTCTTC. V gene TRBV19 combines with J gene TRBJ2-1; 8 bases line up with TRBD2. Looked up from germline, CDR1 is LNHDA and CDR2 is SQIVND (reference sequence). The J segment lost 0 bases and the V segment lost 3 bases, leaving 4 bases of the junction unmatched. There are 16 residues in the CDR3. The full variable domain, rest sourced from reference TRBV19 and TRBJ2-1, is DGGITQSPKYLFRKEGQNVTLSCEQNLNHDAMYWYRQDPGQGLRLIYYSQIVNDFQKGDIAEGYSVSREKKESFPLTVTSAQKNPTAFYLCASSIGGGSSYNEQFFGPGTRLTVL.

The J gene is TRBJ1-2, the V gene TRBV27, with D possibly being TRBD1 (6 bases). With 6 bases removed from V and 5 bases from J, the gap between germline ends came to 13 bases. CDR3 length equals 13 residues. The germline CDR1 and CDR2 sequences are MNHEY and SMNVEV (reference sequence). The CDR3 is CASRSGAGYGYTF. The CDR3 DNA reads TGTGCCAGCAGATCAGGGGCGGGATATGGCTACACCTTC.

V and J are TRBV6-5 and TRBJ2-3, with TRBD2 matching over 9 bases. The V segment lost 5 bases and the J segment 6 bases; nucleotides outside the gene matches: 6. The V gene's germline CDR1 is MNHEY and CDR2 SVGAGI. The CDR3 is 14 amino acids. CDR3 protein: CASSPGLASDTQYF. The CDR3 DNA reads as TGTGCCAGCAGTCCGGGACTAGCAAGCGATACGCAGTATTTT.

This clone appeared a few times. The chain links TRBV9 to TRBJ2-7; 8 bases agree with TRBD2. This CDR3 has 14 amino acids. CDR1 SGDLS and CDR2 YYNGEE come from the germline V gene. J was trimmed by 2 bases and V by 3 bases; bases with no gene match: 4. The CDR3 DNA is TGTGCCAGCAGCGAGAGCGGGAGCCCCTACGAGCAGTACTTC. It is translated as CASSESGSPYEQYF.